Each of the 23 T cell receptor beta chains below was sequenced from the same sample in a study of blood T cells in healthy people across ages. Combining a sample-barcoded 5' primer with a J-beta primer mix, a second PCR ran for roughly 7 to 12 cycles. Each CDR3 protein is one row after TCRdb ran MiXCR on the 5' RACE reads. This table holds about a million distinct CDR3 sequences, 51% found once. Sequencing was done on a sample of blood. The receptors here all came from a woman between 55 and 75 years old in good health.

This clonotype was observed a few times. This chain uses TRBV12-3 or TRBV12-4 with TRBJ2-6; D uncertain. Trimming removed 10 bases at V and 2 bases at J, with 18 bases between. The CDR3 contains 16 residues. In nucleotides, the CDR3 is TGTGCCACGACATACGGTTCGGCGCCTGGGGCCAACGTCCTGACTTTC. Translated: CATTYGSAPGANVLTF.

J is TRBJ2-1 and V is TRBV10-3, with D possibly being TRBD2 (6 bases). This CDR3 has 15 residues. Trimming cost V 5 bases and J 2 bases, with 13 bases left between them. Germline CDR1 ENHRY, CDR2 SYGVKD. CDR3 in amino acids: CAISPDGGPYNEQFF. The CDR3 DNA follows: TGTGCCATCAGTCCAGACGGGGGACCCTACAATGAGCAGTTCTTC.

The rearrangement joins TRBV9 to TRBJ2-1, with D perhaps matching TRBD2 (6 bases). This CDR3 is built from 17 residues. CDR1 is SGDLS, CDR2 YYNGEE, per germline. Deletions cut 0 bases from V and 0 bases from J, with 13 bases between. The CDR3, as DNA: TGTGCCAGCAGCGTAGGGGGGAGGCATGGCTCCTACAATGAGCAGTTCTTC. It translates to CASSVGGRHGSYNEQFF. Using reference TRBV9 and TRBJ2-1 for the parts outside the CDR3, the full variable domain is DSGVTQTPKHLITATGQRVTLRCSPRSGDLSVYWYQQSLDQGLQFLIQYYNGEERAKGNILERFSAQQFPDLHSELNLSSLELGDSALYFCASSVGGRHGSYNEQFFGPGTRLTVL.

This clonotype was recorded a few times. CDR3 amino acids: CASSIGQGAIQYF. The CDR3 DNA reads as TGTGCCAGCAGCATCGGACAGGGGGCGATCCAGTACTTC. The chain joins TRBV7-9 to TRBJ2-5; 11 nucleotides agree with TRBD1. The V gene end was trimmed by 5 bases and the J gene end by 10 bases; junction bases not matched to a gene: 6. Germline assignment: CDR1 SEHNR and CDR2 FQNEAQ (reference sequence). The CDR3 length is 13 residues.

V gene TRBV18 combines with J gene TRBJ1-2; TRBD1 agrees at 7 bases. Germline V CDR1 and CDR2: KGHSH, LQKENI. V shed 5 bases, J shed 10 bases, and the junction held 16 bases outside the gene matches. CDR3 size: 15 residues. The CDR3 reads CASSTLLDRQGFYTF. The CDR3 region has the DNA TGTGCCAGCTCAACCCTACTAGATCGACAGGGTTTCTACACCTTC. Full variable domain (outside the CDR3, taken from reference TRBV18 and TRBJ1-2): NAGVMQNPRHLVRRRGQEARLRCSPMKGHSHVYWYRQLPEEGLKFMVYLQKENIIDESGMPKERFSAEFPKEGPSILRIQQVVRGDSAAYFCASSTLLDRQGFYTFGSGTRLTVV.

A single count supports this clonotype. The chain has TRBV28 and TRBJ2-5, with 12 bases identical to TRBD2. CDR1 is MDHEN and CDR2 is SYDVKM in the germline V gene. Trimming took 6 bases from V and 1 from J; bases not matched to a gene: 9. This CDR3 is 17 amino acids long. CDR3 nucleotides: TGTGCCAGCAGCCCTTCCGGACTAGCGGGACCCCAAGAGACCCAGTACTTC. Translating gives CASSPSGLAGPQETQYF.

CDR3 in amino acids: CASTPFRGEQYF. The CDR3 coding sequence is TGTGCCAGCACCCCTTTTAGGGGCGAGCAGTACTTC. The chain has TRBV11-2 and TRBJ2-7; tentative D call: TRBD1 (5 bases). Trimming left V 7 bases short and J 6 bases short, with 13 bases between. The CDR3 loop spans 12 amino acids. The germline V gene encodes CDR1 SGHAT and CDR2 FQNNGV. Supplemented by reference TRBV11-2 and TRBJ2-7, the full variable domain reads EAGVAQSPRYKIIEKRQSVAFWCNPISGHATLYWYQQILGQGPKLLIQFQNNGVVDDSQLPKDRFSAERLKGVDSTLKIQPAKLEDSAVYLCASTPFRGEQYFGPGTRLTVT.

In nucleotides, the CDR3 is TGCAGTGCTCCCTCTCGAGAAAGGGGGCACACCGGGGAGCTGTTTTTT. The encoded protein is CSAPSRERGHTGELFF. This rearrangement joins TRBV20-1 to TRBJ2-2, with 7 bases matching TRBD1. Germline trimming cut 5 bases from V and 3 bases from J; bases unmatched to any gene: 12. Looked up from germline, CDR1 is DFQATT and CDR2 is SNEGSKA (reference sequence). CDR3 length: 16 residues.

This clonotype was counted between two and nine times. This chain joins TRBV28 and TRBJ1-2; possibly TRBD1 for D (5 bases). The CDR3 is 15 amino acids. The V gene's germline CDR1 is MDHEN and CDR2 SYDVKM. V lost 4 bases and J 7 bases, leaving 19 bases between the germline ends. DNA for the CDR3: TGTGCCAGCAGTTCCCCAAACTCCAGGGTTGGTGGCTACACCTTC. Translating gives CASSSPNSRVGGYTF.

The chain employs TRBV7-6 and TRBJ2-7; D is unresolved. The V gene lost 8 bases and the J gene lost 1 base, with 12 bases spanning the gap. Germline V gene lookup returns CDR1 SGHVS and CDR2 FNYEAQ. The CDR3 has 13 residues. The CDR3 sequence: CASGASISYEQYF. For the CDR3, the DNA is TGTGCCAGCGGAGCGTCCATATCCTACGAGCAGTACTTC.

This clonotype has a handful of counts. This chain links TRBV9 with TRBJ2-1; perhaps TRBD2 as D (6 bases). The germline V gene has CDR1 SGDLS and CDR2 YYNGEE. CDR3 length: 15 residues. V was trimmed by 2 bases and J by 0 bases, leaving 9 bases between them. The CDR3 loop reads CASSVERVSYNEQFF. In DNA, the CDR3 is TGTGCCAGCAGCGTCGAGCGGGTCTCCTACAATGAGCAGTTCTTC.

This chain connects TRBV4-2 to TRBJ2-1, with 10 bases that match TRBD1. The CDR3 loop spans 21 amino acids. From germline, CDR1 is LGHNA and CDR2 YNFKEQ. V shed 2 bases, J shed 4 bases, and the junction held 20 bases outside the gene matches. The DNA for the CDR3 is TGTGCCAGCAGCCAAACAGGCGTTTTGGGGACAGGGGTTAATTTTTACAATGAGCAGTTCTTC. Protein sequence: CASSQTGVLGTGVNFYNEQFF.

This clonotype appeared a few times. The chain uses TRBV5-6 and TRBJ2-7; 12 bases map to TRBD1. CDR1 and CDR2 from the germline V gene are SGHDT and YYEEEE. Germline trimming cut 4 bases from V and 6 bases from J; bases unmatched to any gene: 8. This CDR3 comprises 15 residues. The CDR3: CASSAGTGGLREQYF. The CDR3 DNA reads TGTGCCAGCAGCGCCGGGACAGGGGGCCTTCGCGAGCAGTACTTC.

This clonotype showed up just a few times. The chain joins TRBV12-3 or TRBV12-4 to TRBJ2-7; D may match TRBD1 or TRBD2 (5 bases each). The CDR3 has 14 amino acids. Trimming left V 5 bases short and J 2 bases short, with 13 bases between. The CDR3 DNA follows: TGTGCCAGCAGTCCGCCGGGACCCCCCTACGAGCAGTACTTC. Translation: CASSPPGPPYEQYF.

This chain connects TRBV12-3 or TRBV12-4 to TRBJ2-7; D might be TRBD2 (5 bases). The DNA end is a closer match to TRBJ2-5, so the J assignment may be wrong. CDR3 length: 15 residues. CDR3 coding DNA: TGTGCCAGCAGTATGGGTCGCGAGGGCGGGGAGACCCAGTACTTC. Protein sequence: CASSMGREGGETQYF.

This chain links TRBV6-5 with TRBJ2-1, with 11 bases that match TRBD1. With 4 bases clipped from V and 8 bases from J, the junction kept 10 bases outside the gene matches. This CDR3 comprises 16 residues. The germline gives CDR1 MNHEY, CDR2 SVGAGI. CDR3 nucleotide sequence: TGTGCCAGCAGTTCCTTCGGGACAGGGGGTTTCGATGAGCAGTTCTTC. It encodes CASSSFGTGGFDEQFF.

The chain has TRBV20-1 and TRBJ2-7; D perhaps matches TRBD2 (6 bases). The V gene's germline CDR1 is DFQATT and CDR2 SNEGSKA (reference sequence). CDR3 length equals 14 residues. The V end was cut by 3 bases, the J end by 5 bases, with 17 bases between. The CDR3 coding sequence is TGCAGTGCTAGCCAGGCGGGGACCAGAGACGAGCAGTACTTC. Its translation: CSASQAGTRDEQYF.

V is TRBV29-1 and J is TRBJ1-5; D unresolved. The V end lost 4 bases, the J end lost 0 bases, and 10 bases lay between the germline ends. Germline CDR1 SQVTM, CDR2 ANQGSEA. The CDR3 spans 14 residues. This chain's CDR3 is CSVALGGSNQPQHF. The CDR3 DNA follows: TGCAGCGTTGCCCTCGGAGGTAGCAATCAGCCCCAGCATTTT.

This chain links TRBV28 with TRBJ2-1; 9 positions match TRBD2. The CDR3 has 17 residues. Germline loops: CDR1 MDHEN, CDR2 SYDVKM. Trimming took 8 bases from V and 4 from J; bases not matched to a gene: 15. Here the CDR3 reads CASFWTAGGAKYNEQFF. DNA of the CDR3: TGTGCCAGCTTTTGGACGGCGGGAGGGGCCAAATACAATGAGCAGTTCTTC.

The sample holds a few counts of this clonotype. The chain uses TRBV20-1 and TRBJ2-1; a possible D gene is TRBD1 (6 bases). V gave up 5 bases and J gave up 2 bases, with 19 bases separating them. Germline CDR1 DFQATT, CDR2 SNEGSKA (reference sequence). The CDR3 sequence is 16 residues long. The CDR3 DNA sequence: TGCAGTGCTCCCCAGGGGTCTCGGGCCCCCTACAATGAGCAGTTCTTC. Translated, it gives CSAPQGSRAPYNEQFF.

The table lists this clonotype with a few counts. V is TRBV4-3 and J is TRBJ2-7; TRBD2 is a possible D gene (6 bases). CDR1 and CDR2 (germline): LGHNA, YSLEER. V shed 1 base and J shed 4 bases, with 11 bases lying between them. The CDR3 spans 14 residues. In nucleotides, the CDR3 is TGCGCCAGCAGCCAAGGGACTAACAGATACGAGCAGTACTTC. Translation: CASSQGTNRYEQYF.

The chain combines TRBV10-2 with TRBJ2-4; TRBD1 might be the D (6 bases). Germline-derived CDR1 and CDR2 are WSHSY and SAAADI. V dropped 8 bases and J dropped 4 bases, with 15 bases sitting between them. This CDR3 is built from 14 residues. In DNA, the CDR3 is TGCGCCAGCCTAGGGGGAATGGTAAAAAACATTCAGTACTTC. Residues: CASLGGMVKNIQYF.

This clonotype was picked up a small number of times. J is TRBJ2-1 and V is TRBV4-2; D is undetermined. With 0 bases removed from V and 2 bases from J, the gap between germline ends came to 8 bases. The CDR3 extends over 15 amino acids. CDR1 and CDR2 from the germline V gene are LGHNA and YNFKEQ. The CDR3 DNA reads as TGTGCCAGCAGCCAAGAGTTAGGGACCTACAATGAGCAGTTCTTC. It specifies CASSQELGTYNEQFF.